This T cell receptor (beta chain) was sequenced during a study of cytomegalovirus exposure and HLA in healthy donors. Study conclusions and caveats: Through in vitro validation, a few CMV-associated chains were shown to be specific for CMV antigens.

Libraries were prepared by immunoSEQ multiplex PCR; TCRdb keeps only in-frame clonotypes and omits some of them. This sample carries around 150,000 clones, 80% to 90% of them seen once, and the ten largest clones take around 5%. A word on this clone: Its antigen is unidentified.

The clonotype comes from a woman aged 30 to 39 in good health and CMV-seronegative. Material for sequencing was PBMCs.

The CDR3 nucleotides read TGTGCCAGCAGTTACTCCGGGACATCCGTCTACGAGCAGTACTTC. It is translated as CASSYSGTSVYEQYF. The chain uses TRBV5-4 and TRBJ2-7; D might be TRBD1 (6 bases). V was trimmed by 5 bases and J by 3 bases, leaving 18 bases between them. CDR1 and CDR2 from the germline V gene are SGHNT and YYREEE (reference sequence). This CDR3 region has 15 residues.